Presented here are 21 T cell receptor beta chains from one specimen sequenced in a study of cytomegalovirus exposure and HLA in healthy donors. Primers: 60 Vbeta forward and 13 Jbeta reverse. This table comes from immunoSEQ multiplex PCR, and its TCRdb copy is limited to in-frame clones, with some not included. The sample lists fewer than 200,000 clones; roughly 79% were seen once. The source material was PBMCs. Receptors were obtained from a man aged 30 to 45 in good health and CMV-seronegative.

The chain employs TRBV2 and TRBJ2-2; TRBD2 matches 7 bases. There are 18 residues in the CDR3. V trimming: 4 bases; J trimming: 3 bases; junction bases outside the gene matches: 14. The germline CDR1 and CDR2 sequences are SNHLY and FYNNEI. CDR3 in amino acids: CASSGGGGTLWDTGELFF. The CDR3, as DNA: TGTGCCAGCAGTGGCGGCGGGGGAACCCTATGGGACACCGGGGAGCTGTTTTTT.

The chain recombines TRBV4-1 with TRBJ1-6; the match to TRBD1 covers 8 bases. CDR1 is MGHRA, CDR2 YSYEKL, per germline. Trimming at V came to 1 base and at J to 9 bases, leaving 2 bases not matched to a gene. The CDR3 is 14 residues long. The CDR3 region is CASSQVTGGSPLHF. Here the CDR3 DNA reads TGCGCCAGCAGCCAAGTTACAGGGGGTTCACCCCTCCACTTT.

This clone was detected a few times. The genes are TRBV7-3 and TRBJ2-1; no reliable D call. CDR1 and CDR2 (germline): SGHTA, FQGTGA. Trimming cost V 5 bases and J 7 bases, with 12 bases left between them. The CDR3 sequence is 13 residues long. The CDR3 sequence is CASSPSYENEQFF. The DNA of the CDR3 is TGTGCCAGCAGCCCCTCGTATGAGAATGAGCAGTTCTTC.

V is TRBV7-2 and J is TRBJ2-7, with 9 bases fitting TRBD1. The CDR3 has 15 amino acids. Trimming cost V 3 bases and J 5 bases; bases outside gene matches: 8. In germline, CDR1 is SGHTA, CDR2 FQGNSA. The DNA for the CDR3 is TGTGCCAGCAGCTTCTCCCCGGGGACAGGGAACGAGCAGTACTTC. It is translated as CASSFSPGTGNEQYF.

The V and J genes are TRBV7-2 and TRBJ2-3; D is ambiguous. V was cut by 5 bases and J by 3 bases, with 12 bases left in between. Looked up from germline, CDR1 is SGHTA and CDR2 is FQGNSA. This CDR3 has 14 residues. CDR3 residues: CASSKRDGTDTQYF. CDR3 coding DNA: TGTGCCAGCAGCAAGCGAGACGGAACAGATACGCAGTATTTT.

The DNA for the CDR3 is TGTGCCAGTAGTCCCAGCGGCACAGATACGCAGTATTTT. The encoded protein is CASSPSGTDTQYF. The V and J genes are TRBV19 and TRBJ2-3; D is unclear. With 5 bases removed from V and 1 base from J, the gap between germline ends came to 7 bases. This CDR3 comprises 13 residues. Germline-derived CDR1 and CDR2 are LNHDA and SQIVND (reference sequence).

The chain combines TRBV7-9 with TRBJ2-2, with D perhaps matching TRBD1 (5 bases). Germline CDR1 is SEHNR and CDR2 is FQNEAQ (reference sequence). This CDR3 is built from 16 residues. The V and J ends lost 2 bases and 2 bases respectively, with 12 bases between them. This CDR3 is CASSLRQGPNTGELFF. In DNA, the CDR3 is TGTGCCAGCAGCTTAAGGCAGGGCCCTAACACCGGGGAGCTGTTTTTT.

In this sample, this clone turned up a few times. Within the sample, other DNA sequences also encode this same CDR3. This chain uses TRBV6-5 with TRBJ2-7; D unresolved. CDR1 is MNHEY, CDR2 SVGAGI, per germline. V dropped 0 bases and J dropped 7 bases, with 4 bases sitting between them. This CDR3 contains 11 residues. The CDR3 loop reads CASSYSREQYF. CDR3 DNA sequence: TGTGCCAGCAGTTACTCGAGGGAGCAGTACTTC.

The V call is TRBV5-1, the J call TRBJ1-4; TRBD1 matches at 7 bases. The CDR3 has 15 residues. Germline V CDR1 and CDR2: SGHRS, YFSETQ. Germline trimming cut 4 bases from V and 3 bases from J; bases unmatched to any gene: 6. The CDR3: CASSVRDSANEKLFF. The CDR3, as DNA: TGCGCCAGCAGCGTCCGGGACAGCGCTAATGAAAAACTGTTTTTT.

The CDR3 DNA sequence: TGCGCCAGCAGCCACCTACACCGTTTGGCTAGCGGGGGAACCGGGGAGCTGTTTTTT. Translation gives CASSHLHRLASGGTGELFF. The rearrangement joins TRBV4-3 to TRBJ2-2; 10 bases line up with TRBD2. The CDR3 extends over 19 amino acids. The germline CDR1 and CDR2 sequences are LGHNA and YSLEER. The V and J ends lost 3 bases and 5 bases, in that order; junction bases with no gene match: 15.

This clone was picked up one time. The rearrangement uses TRBV30 and TRBJ2-2; D not certain. This CDR3 comprises 11 residues. V lost 8 bases, J lost 5 bases, and 9 bases lay in between. Germline assignment: CDR1 GTSNPN and CDR2 SVGIG (reference sequence). The CDR3 spells CAGQRTGELFF. CDR3 bases: TGTGCCGGGCAGAGAACCGGGGAGCTGTTTTTT.

This chain uses TRBV4-3 with TRBJ2-2; 8 positions match TRBD2. The CDR3 contains 18 residues. Germline V gene sequence: CDR1 LGHNA, CDR2 YSLEER. The trim removed 0 bases at V and 3 bases at J, leaving 9 bases unmatched. The CDR3: CASSQDQGAGVYTGELFF. CDR3 in DNA: TGCGCCAGCAGCCAAGATCAGGGAGCGGGGGTATACACCGGGGAGCTGTTTTTT.

The chain uses TRBV18 and TRBJ1-2; 9 nucleotides align to TRBD1. With V trimmed by 2 bases and J by 4 bases, 5 bases remained unmatched. The CDR3 spans 15 residues. CDR1 KGHSH and CDR2 LQKENI come from the germline V gene. CDR3: CASSPGTGRVYGYTF. CDR3 nucleotides: TGTGCCAGCTCACCAGGGACAGGGAGGGTCTATGGCTACACCTTC. The full variable domain, rest sourced from reference TRBV18 and TRBJ1-2, is NAGVMQNPRHLVRRRGQEARLRCSPMKGHSHVYWYRQLPEEGLKFMVYLQKENIIDESGMPKERFSAEFPKEGPSILRIQQVVRGDSAAYFCASSPGTGRVYGYTFGSGTRLTVV.

The rearrangement joins TRBV25-1 to TRBJ1-4; D not certain. Per germline, CDR1 MGHDK and CDR2 SYGVNS. Trimming cost V 1 base and J 11 bases, with 5 bases left between them. The length of the CDR3 is 11 residues. In DNA form, the CDR3 reads TGTGCCAGCAGTGAATCCCAGAAACTGTTTTTT. Amino acid sequence: CASSESQKLFF.

This sequence joins TRBV6-5 and TRBJ2-1; the match to TRBD2 covers 7 bases. Germline trimming cut 5 bases from V and 1 base from J; bases unmatched to any gene: 5. Germline values: CDR1 MNHEY, CDR2 SVGAGI. This CDR3 is built from 15 residues. CDR3 sequence: CASSLISGSYNEQFF. The DNA for the CDR3 is TGTGCCAGCAGTCTTATTAGCGGGTCCTACAATGAGCAGTTCTTC.

The rearrangement links TRBV4-1 to TRBJ1-5; no firm D call. With 4 bases removed from V and 0 bases from J, the gap between germline ends came to 10 bases. CDR3 length: 15 residues. The germline gives CDR1 MGHRA, CDR2 YSYEKL. CDR3 amino acids: CASSPVPNSNQPQHF. For the CDR3, the DNA is TGCGCCAGCAGCCCGGTCCCGAATAGCAATCAGCCCCAGCATTTT.

V usage is TRBV10-2 and J usage is TRBJ2-7; 9 positions match TRBD2. V was pared by 5 bases and J by 0 bases, with 5 bases of the junction left unmatched. CDR1 WSHSY and CDR2 SAAADI come from the germline V gene. The CDR3 contains 15 residues. CDR3 nucleotides: TGCGCCAGCAGTATTCTAGCGGGGCCCTCCTACGAGCAGTACTTC. Translating it yields CASSILAGPSYEQYF.

J is TRBJ2-5 and V is TRBV15; 8 positions match TRBD2. Germline values: CDR1 LNHNV, CDR2 YYDKDF (reference sequence). This CDR3 contains 15 residues. The V segment lost 5 bases and the J segment 5 bases; nucleotides outside the gene matches: 10. CDR3 nucleotide sequence: TGTGCCACCAGCCTTTCTCGGGGGGGCGGGGAGACCCAGTACTTC. Translation gives CATSLSRGGGETQYF.

The chain uses TRBV19 and TRBJ1-2; D is uncertain. Germline CDR1 and CDR2: LNHDA and SQIVND (reference sequence). V lost 3 bases to trimming and J lost 5 bases, with 10 bases between them. The CDR3 sequence is 13 residues long. The CDR3 spells CASSMGSRYGYTF. In nucleotides, the CDR3 is TGTGCCAGTAGTATGGGCAGTAGGTATGGCTACACCTTC.

V is TRBV27 and J is TRBJ1-4; D might be TRBD1 (6 bases). Looked up from germline, CDR1 is MNHEY and CDR2 is SMNVEV (reference sequence). This CDR3 has 13 amino acids. Trimming removed 5 bases at V and 7 bases at J, with 11 bases between. CDR3 loop: CASSLTGFEKLFF. In DNA form, the CDR3 reads TGTGCCAGCAGTCTCACAGGGTTTGAAAAACTGTTTTTT.

This clone came up a few times. The chain uses TRBV7-6 and TRBJ2-7; D perhaps matches TRBD2 (7 bases). This CDR3 spans 13 amino acids. Germline V gene sequence: CDR1 SGHVS, CDR2 FNYEAQ. With 6 bases removed from V and 3 bases from J, the gap between germline ends came to 12 bases. The CDR3 spells CASRPRGGYEQYF. The CDR3 region has the DNA TGTGCCAGCAGGCCGAGGGGGGGCTACGAGCAGTACTTC.